The sequence of this T cell receptor (beta chain) was determined in a study of cytomegalovirus exposure and HLA in healthy donors. The CDR3 has 13 residues. CDR1 is SGHNT and CDR2 is YYREEE in the germline V gene (reference sequence). Only a few counts were recorded for this clone. PCR primers comprised 60 Vbeta and 13 Jbeta primers. Profiling relied on immunoSEQ multiplex PCR, and the TCRdb table lists in-frame clones only, not all of them. The table lists about 130,000 clones, less than 80% of them singletons. The origin of this receptor is a man in his fifties in good health and CMV-seropositive. The rearrangement uses TRBV5-4 and TRBJ2-5; D gene ambiguous. The end of the DNA fits TRBJ2-7 better, so the J call may be wrong. Sequences were obtained from PBMCs. As DNA, the CDR3 is TGTGCCAGCAGCTTCCCGAATTCCTACGAGCAGTACTTC. This sequence encodes CASSFPNSYEQYF.